What follows are 30 T cell receptor beta chains derived from one specimen sequenced in a study of radiotherapy plus CTLA-4 blockade in lung cancer. The protocol was immunoSEQ multiplex PCR, while the TCRdb copy is restricted to in-frame clones and leaves out a portion. The sample has 120,000 or so clones; about 83% are singletons. Sequencing was performed on peripheral blood, taken from a patient treated with radiotherapy plus ipilimumab. All receptors come from a human donor with non-small cell lung cancer who had a partial response to radiotherapy plus ipilimumab.

As DNA, the CDR3 is TGTGCCAGCGGCCCGAACACTGAAGCTTTCTTT. Translating gives CASGPNTEAFF. The V and J genes are TRBV6-5 and TRBJ1-1; D remains unclear. This CDR3 region has 11 residues. Deletions cut 8 bases from V and 1 base from J, with 5 bases between. In germline, CDR1 is MNHEY, CDR2 SVGAGI.

This rearrangement joins TRBV7-2 to TRBJ2-7; D gene unclear. The length of the CDR3 is 14 residues. Per germline, CDR1 SGHTA and CDR2 FQGNSA. V dropped 0 bases and J dropped 3 bases, with 9 bases sitting between them. The CDR3 DNA follows: TGTGCCAGCAGCTTAGCCTCCCCCAACTACGAGCAGTACGTC. This gives the protein CASSLASPNYEQYV.

The chain has TRBV28 and TRBJ2-1; perhaps TRBD2 as D (5 bases). CDR1 and CDR2 (germline): MDHEN, SYDVKM. V lost 4 bases and J 2 bases, leaving 15 bases between the germline ends. CDR3 size: 16 residues. The CDR3 loop is CASSSHGIGAYNEQFF. The CDR3 region has the DNA TGTGCCAGCAGTTCCCACGGGATCGGGGCCTACAATGAGCAGTTCTTC. The variable domain in full, with the rest retrieved from reference TRBV28 and TRBJ2-1, is DVKVTQSSRYLVKRTGEKVFLECVQDMDHENMFWYRQDPGLGLRLIYFSYDVKMKEKGDIPEGYSVSREKKERFSLILESASTNQTSMYLCASSSHGIGAYNEQFFGPGTRLTVL.

The chain joins TRBV7-2 to TRBJ2-5, with TRBD2 matching 9 bases. Germline CDR1 reads SGHTA; CDR2 reads FQGNSA. V gave up 5 bases and J gave up 7 bases; unmatched junction bases: 14. The CDR3 extends over 16 amino acids. CDR3 region: CASSASGGAGGGTQYF. In DNA form, the CDR3 reads TGTGCCAGCAGCGCCTCCGGGGGAGCGGGAGGAGGGACCCAGTACTTC.

A few counts support this clone. V gene TRBV2 combines with J gene TRBJ1-3; D might be TRBD1 (6 bases). This CDR3 has 13 residues. The V and J ends lost 8 bases and 4 bases respectively, with 12 bases between them. Germline V gives CDR1 SNHLY, CDR2 FYNNEI. DNA for the CDR3: TGTGCCAGCGCCCAGGGGCTCGGAAACACCATATATTTT. Translating it yields CASAQGLGNTIYF.

This rearrangement joins TRBV5-1 to TRBJ2-5; 7 positions agree with TRBD2. Trimming cost V 4 bases and J 4 bases; bases outside gene matches: 13. The germline V gene encodes CDR1 SGHRS and CDR2 YFSETQ. The CDR3 sequence is 16 residues long. CDR3 region: CASSPTVGGSGETQYF. The CDR3 region has the DNA TGCGCCAGCAGCCCAACCGTGGGGGGGTCCGGAGAGACCCAGTACTTC.

This clone was detected a few times. The chain recombines TRBV6-1 with TRBJ1-5; unclear D gene. Deletions cut 2 bases from V and 6 bases from J, with 5 bases between. Germline loops: CDR1 MNHNS, CDR2 SASEGT. The CDR3 is 12 residues long. The chain's CDR3 is CASSEFSQPQHF. Written as DNA, the CDR3 is TGTGCCAGCAGTGAATTCAGTCAGCCCCAGCATTTT.

The V gene is TRBV4-2, the J gene TRBJ2-2, with 7 bases matching TRBD2. Trimming cost V 0 bases and J 6 bases; bases outside gene matches: 13. Germline V gene sequence: CDR1 LGHNA, CDR2 YNFKEQ. This CDR3 has 18 amino acids. The CDR3 sequence is CASSQEFTAGAGAGELFF. CDR3 nucleotides: TGTGCCAGCAGCCAAGAATTCACGGCGGGAGCGGGCGCCGGGGAGCTGTTTTTT.

This rearrangement joins TRBV11-2 to TRBJ1-5; 7 bases are shared with TRBD1. With 1 base clipped from V and 4 bases from J, the junction kept 4 bases outside the gene matches. Germline CDR1 SGHAT, CDR2 FQNNGV. The CDR3 consists of 15 residues. CDR3 sequence: CASSLAHRGNQPQHF. Written as DNA, the CDR3 is TGTGCCAGCAGCTTAGCGCACAGGGGAAATCAGCCCCAGCATTTT.

The chain couples TRBV6-1 to TRBJ2-1; 9 bases match TRBD2. The germline V gene has CDR1 MNHNS and CDR2 SASEGT. This CDR3 comprises 14 residues. Losses at the gene ends were 6 bases for V and 5 bases for J; bases not matched to a gene: 5. The CDR3 DNA follows: TGTGCCAGCAGACGGGGACTAGCTGACAATGAGCAGTTCTTC. It yields the protein CASRRGLADNEQFF.

The chain has TRBV19 and TRBJ2-5; perhaps TRBD1 as D (5 bases). The length of the CDR3 is 15 residues. Germline CDR1 LNHDA, CDR2 SQIVND (reference sequence). V lost 5 bases and J lost 2, with 15 bases in between. The CDR3 spells CASSPQGHLQETQYF. CDR3 DNA: TGTGCCAGTAGTCCCCAAGGACACCTACAAGAGACCCAGTACTTC.

This clone was counted many times. The rearrangement uses TRBV10-3 and TRBJ2-7; 15 bases match TRBD2. The germline gives CDR1 ENHRY, CDR2 SYGVKD. The trim removed 10 bases at V and 6 bases at J, leaving 13 bases unmatched. The CDR3 sequence is 16 residues long. The CDR3 DNA reads TGTGCCACCACCGGGACTAGCGGGAGGACCGGCCGCGAGCAGTACTTC. It specifies CATTGTSGRTGREQYF.

This clone was observed a single time. At the DNA level, this CDR3 is encoded by other sequences in the same sample as well. The CDR3 region is CASSSRLRGNYGYTF. CDR3 DNA sequence: TGTGCCAGCAGTTCCCGGTTGAGAGGAAACTATGGCTACACCTTC. The genes are TRBV28 and TRBJ1-2; no clear D gene. From germline, CDR1 is MDHEN and CDR2 SYDVKM. The V gene lost 4 bases and the J gene lost 2 bases, with 14 bases spanning the gap. CDR3 length: 15 residues.

The chain is built from TRBV19 and TRBJ1-1; TRBD1 aligns across 7 bases. The CDR3 is 15 amino acids. Germline trimming cut 3 bases from V and 6 bases from J; bases unmatched to any gene: 10. Germline V gene data show CDR1 as LNHDA and CDR2 as SQIVND (reference sequence). The CDR3 protein is CASSMGTTGYAEAFF. CDR3 nucleotides: TGTGCCAGTAGTATGGGAACGACAGGGTACGCTGAAGCTTTCTTT.

This clone was picked up a small number of times. The J gene is TRBJ1-1, the V gene TRBV28, with TRBD1 as a possible D gene (6 bases). CDR1 and CDR2 from the germline V gene are MDHEN and SYDVKM. The length of the CDR3 is 13 residues. V dropped 6 bases and J dropped 2 bases, with 10 bases sitting between them. DNA of the CDR3: TGTGCCAGCAGGATACAGGGAAACACTGAAGCTTTCTTT. Translation gives CASRIQGNTEAFF.

The chain couples TRBV25-1 to TRBJ2-5; D perhaps matches TRBD1 (6 bases). The CDR3 contains 15 residues. V shed 1 base and J shed 5 bases, with 14 bases lying between them. Germline V lookup: CDR1 MGHDK, CDR2 SYGVNS. The CDR3 loop reads CASSEFGGGSETQYF. The CDR3 region has the DNA TGTGCCAGCAGTGAATTTGGTGGGGGCAGTGAGACCCAGTACTTC. The entire variable domain, with the rest obtained from reference TRBV25-1 and TRBJ2-5, is as follows: EADIYQTPRYLVIGTGKKITLECSQTMGHDKMYWYQQDPGMELHLIHYSYGVNSTEKGDLSSESTVSRIRTEHFPLTLESARPSHTSQYLCASSEFGGGSETQYFGPGTRLLVL.

The genes are TRBV5-1 and TRBJ2-2, with a tentative D call TRBD2 (6 bases). The CDR3 runs to 15 residues. Germline V gives CDR1 SGHRS, CDR2 YFSETQ. The V end lost 2 bases, the J end lost 4 bases, and 12 bases lay between the germline ends. CDR3 protein: CASSLVADGTGELFF. DNA for the CDR3: TGCGCCAGCAGCTTAGTAGCGGACGGCACCGGGGAGCTGTTTTTT.

The chain carries TRBV6-5 and TRBJ2-5; perhaps TRBD1 as D (5 bases). This CDR3 region has 13 residues. V shed 4 bases and J shed 5 bases, with 11 bases lying between them. Looked up from germline, CDR1 is MNHEY and CDR2 is SVGAGI. The CDR3 DNA sequence: TGTGCCAGCAGTTTAGGGGAACTGGAGACCCAGTACTTC. It specifies CASSLGELETQYF.

The chain couples TRBV30 to TRBJ1-5, with TRBD1 matching over 7 bases. The ends lost 3 bases at V and 3 bases at J; junction bases unmatched: 17. The CDR3 runs to 18 residues. Looked up from germline, CDR1 is GTSNPN and CDR2 is SVGIG (reference sequence). The CDR3 here is CAWRATGDGYLNNQPQHF. CDR3 nucleotides: TGTGCCTGGAGGGCTACAGGGGATGGGTATTTGAACAATCAGCCCCAGCATTTT.

V usage is TRBV7-9 and J usage is TRBJ1-1; unclear D gene. CDR3 length: 10 amino acids. With 8 bases removed from V and 4 bases from J, the gap between germline ends came to 5 bases. Germline V CDR1 and CDR2: SEHNR, FQNEAQ (reference sequence). Here the CDR3 reads CASPGTEAFF. The CDR3 DNA reads as TGTGCCAGCCCGGGCACTGAAGCTTTCTTT.

The chain couples TRBV6-5 to TRBJ1-2; 8 positions agree with TRBD1. The CDR3 is 14 residues long. CDR1 is MNHEY and CDR2 is SVGAGI in the germline V gene. V lost 6 bases and J lost 4; bases outside the gene matches: 7. CDR3 in amino acids: CASSTGGVFYGYTF. The CDR3 DNA sequence: TGTGCCAGCAGCACAGGGGGAGTATTCTATGGCTACACCTTC.

V is TRBV30 and J is TRBJ2-5; 7 bases are shared with TRBD1. The CDR3 has 13 residues. CDR1 is GTSNPN and CDR2 is SVGIG in the germline V gene (reference sequence). V lost 2 bases and J lost 5; bases outside the gene matches: 5. The chain's CDR3 is CAWSPDRVETQYF. Written as DNA, the CDR3 is TGTGCCTGGAGTCCTGACAGGGTTGAGACCCAGTACTTC.

To note about this clone: Compared with germline, one end of the junction differs, possibly owing to a read error. The sample contains more than one DNA sequence encoding this CDR3. The chain uses TRBV6-1 and TRBJ1-1, with D maybe TRBD1 (6 bases). The CDR3 spans 13 residues. Germline loops: CDR1 MNHNS, CDR2 SASEGT. The CDR3 DNA reads TGTGCCAGCAGCGGTCAACGGGACACTGAGGCTTTCTTT. Translation gives CASSGQRDTEAFF.

The rearrangement links TRBV19 to TRBJ1-3; D gene ambiguous. The germline V gene encodes CDR1 LNHDA and CDR2 SQIVND (reference sequence). V lost 6 bases and J 0 bases, leaving 6 bases between the germline ends. The CDR3 has 13 amino acids. In DNA form, the CDR3 reads TGTGCCAGTAGGCTAAGCTCTGGAAACACCATATATTTT. Amino acid sequence: CASRLSSGNTIYF.

This chain uses TRBV14 with TRBJ2-7; 9 bases line up with TRBD1. Germline V gene data show CDR1 as SGHDN and CDR2 as FVKESK. The V gene end was trimmed by 3 bases and the J gene end by 7 bases; junction bases not matched to a gene: 4. This CDR3 has 13 residues. CDR3 in amino acids: CASSQDRGREQYF. The CDR3 region has the DNA TGTGCCAGCAGCCAGGACAGGGGACGGGAGCAGTACTTC.

The rearrangement links TRBV6-4 to TRBJ1-1; TRBD1 matches at 9 bases. Unmatched junction bases numbered 9, after V lost 6 bases and J lost 4 bases. CDR3 length: 15 residues. Germline CDR1 is MRHNA and CDR2 is SNTAGT. CDR3 bases: TGTGCCAGCAGACGAACCGGACAGGGGAGCACTGAAGCTTTCTTT. Translation: CASRRTGQGSTEAFF.

The chain uses TRBV10-3 and TRBJ2-3; a weak D match, TRBD1 (6 bases). This CDR3 is 13 amino acids long. The germline gives CDR1 ENHRY, CDR2 SYGVKD. Trimming stripped 5 bases from V and 5 bases from J, with 11 bases between. In DNA, the CDR3 is TGTGCCATCAGTTACAACAGGGAAGATACGCAGTATTTT. Encoded protein: CAISYNREDTQYF.

The chain links TRBV7-2 to TRBJ2-5, with a tentative D call TRBD2 (5 bases). The CDR3 length is 13 residues. V was clipped by 5 bases and J by 5 bases, with 12 bases between them. The V gene's germline CDR1 is SGHTA and CDR2 FQGNSA. The CDR3: CASSLTRPETQYF. CDR3 in DNA: TGTGCCAGCAGCCTAACTAGACCGGAGACCCAGTACTTC.

This clone was counted between two and nine times. One junction end does not reproduce the germline sequence, and a read error may be involved. The chain employs TRBV7-9 and TRBJ2-6, with D uncertain. Germline V gene sequence: CDR1 SEHNR, CDR2 FQNEAQ (reference sequence). There are 17 residues in the CDR3. This CDR3 reads CASSLDTISSGANVLTF. Written as DNA, the CDR3 is TGTGCCAGCAGCTTAGACACCATTTCGTCTGGCGCCAACGTCCTGACTTTC. Together with reference TRBV7-9 and TRBJ2-6, the CDR3 gives the full variable domain: DTGVSQNPRHKITKRGQNVTFRCDPISEHNRLYWYRQTLGQGPEFLTYFQNEAQLEKSRLLSDRFSAERPKGSFSTLEIQRTEQGDSAMYLCASSLDTISSGANVLTFGAGSRLTVL.

This clone was seen a few times. The chain couples TRBV19 to TRBJ1-2, with D perhaps TRBD1 (6 bases). The V end lost 7 bases, the J end lost 4 bases, and 13 bases lay between the germline ends. CDR1 and CDR2 from the germline V gene are LNHDA and SQIVND (reference sequence). This CDR3 is 13 amino acids long. This CDR3 is CASTFDRSYGYTF. CDR3 coding DNA: TGTGCCAGTACTTTCGACAGGAGCTATGGCTACACCTTC.